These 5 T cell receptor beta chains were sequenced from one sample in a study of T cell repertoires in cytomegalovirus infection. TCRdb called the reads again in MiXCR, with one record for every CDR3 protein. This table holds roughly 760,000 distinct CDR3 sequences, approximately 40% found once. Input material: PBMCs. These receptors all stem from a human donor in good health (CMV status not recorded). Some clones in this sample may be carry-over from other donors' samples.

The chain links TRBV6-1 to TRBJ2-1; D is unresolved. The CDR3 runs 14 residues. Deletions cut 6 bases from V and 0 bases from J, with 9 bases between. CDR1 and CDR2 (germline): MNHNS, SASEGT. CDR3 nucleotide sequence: TGTGCCAGCAGGGTCGGCGGCTCCTACAATGAGCAGTTCTTC. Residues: CASRVGGSYNEQFF.

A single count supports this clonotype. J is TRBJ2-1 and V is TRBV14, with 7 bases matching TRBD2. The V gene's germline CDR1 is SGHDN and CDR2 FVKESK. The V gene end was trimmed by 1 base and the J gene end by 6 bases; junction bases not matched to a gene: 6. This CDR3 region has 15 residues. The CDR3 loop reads CASSQGGSLFNEQFF. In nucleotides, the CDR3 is TGTGCCAGCAGCCAAGGCGGGAGTTTATTCAATGAGCAGTTCTTC. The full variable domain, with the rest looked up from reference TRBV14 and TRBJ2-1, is EAGVTQFPSHSVIEKGQTVTLRCDPISGHDNLYWYRRVMGKEIKFLLHFVKESKQDESGMPNNRFLAERTGGTYSTLKVQPAELEDSGVYFCASSQGGSLFNEQFFGPGTRLTVL.

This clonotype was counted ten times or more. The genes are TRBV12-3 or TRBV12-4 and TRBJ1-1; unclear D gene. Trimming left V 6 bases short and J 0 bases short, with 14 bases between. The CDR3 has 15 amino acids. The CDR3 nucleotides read TGTGCCAGCAGGCAGAAACGGGCATTGAACACTGAAGCTTTCTTT. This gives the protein CASRQKRALNTEAFF.

The CDR3 sequence: CASSGRQREGNEQYF. The CDR3 DNA follows: TGTGCCAGCAGCGGCCGACAGCGGGAGGGCAATGAGCAGTACTTC. V is TRBV7-4 and J is TRBJ2-7; 10 nucleotides match TRBD2. The CDR3 contains 15 residues. Germline CDR1 SGHVT, CDR2 SQSDAQ. Trimming took 5 bases from V and 7 from J; bases not matched to a gene: 11.

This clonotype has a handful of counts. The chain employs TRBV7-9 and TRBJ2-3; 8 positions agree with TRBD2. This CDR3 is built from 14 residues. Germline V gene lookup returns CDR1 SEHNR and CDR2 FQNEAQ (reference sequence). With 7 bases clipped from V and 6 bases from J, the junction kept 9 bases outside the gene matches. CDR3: CASIFGGDTDTQYF. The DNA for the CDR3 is TGTGCCAGCATCTTCGGGGGGGATACGGATACGCAGTATTTT.